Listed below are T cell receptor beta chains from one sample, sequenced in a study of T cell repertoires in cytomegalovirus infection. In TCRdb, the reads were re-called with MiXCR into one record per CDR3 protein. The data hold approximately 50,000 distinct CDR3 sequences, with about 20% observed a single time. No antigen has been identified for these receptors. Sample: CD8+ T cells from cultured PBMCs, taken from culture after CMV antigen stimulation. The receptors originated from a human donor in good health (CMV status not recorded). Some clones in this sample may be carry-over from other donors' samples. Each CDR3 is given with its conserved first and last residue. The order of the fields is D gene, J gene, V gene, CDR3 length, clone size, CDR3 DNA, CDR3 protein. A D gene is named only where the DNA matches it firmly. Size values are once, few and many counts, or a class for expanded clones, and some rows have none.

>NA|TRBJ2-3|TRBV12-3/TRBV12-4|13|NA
TGTGCCAGCAGTCTACTCAACACAGATACGCAGTATTTT
CASSLLNTDTQYF
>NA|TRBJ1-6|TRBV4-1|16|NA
TGCGCCAGCAGCTACACGTCGGGAGGGATTAATTCACCCCTCCACTTT
CASSYTSGGINSPLHF
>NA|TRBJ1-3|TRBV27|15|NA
TGTGCCAGCAGTCCAGAAGTAAGCTCTGGAAACACCATATATTTT
CASSPEVSSGNTIYF
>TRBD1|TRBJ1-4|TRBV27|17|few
TGTGCCAGCAGTCCTTCCTCTCGACAGGGAGCTAATGAAAAACTGTTTTTT
CASSPSSRQGANEKLFF
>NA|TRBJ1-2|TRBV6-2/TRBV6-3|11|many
TGTGCCAGCAGTTACCCGACCGGCTACACCTTC
CASSYPTGYTF
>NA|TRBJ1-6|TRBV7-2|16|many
TGTGCCAGCAGCTTAAAGACCGGCTCCTATAATTCACCCCTCCACTTT
CASSLKTGSYNSPLHF
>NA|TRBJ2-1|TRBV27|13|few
TGTGCCAGCAGTTTTACGGGTTCAGAAGGGCAGTTCTTC
CASSFTGSEGQFF
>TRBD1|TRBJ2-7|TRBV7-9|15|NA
TGTGCCAGCAGCGACAACAGGGGGCTAAGGTGGCAGCAGTACTTC
CASSDNRGLRWQQYF
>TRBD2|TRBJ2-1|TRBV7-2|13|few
TGTGCCAGCAGCTTAAACCGGGACTACCGTCGGTTCTTC
CASSLNRDYRRFF
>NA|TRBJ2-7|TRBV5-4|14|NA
TGTGCCATAAGCCCAGGGTTACAGGACTACGAGCAGTACTTC
CAISPGLQDYEQYF
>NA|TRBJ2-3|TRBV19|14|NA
TGTGCCAGTAGTATAGCGGGAATGTTGGATACGCAGTATTTT
CASSIAGMLDTQYF
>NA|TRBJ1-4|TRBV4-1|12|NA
TGCGCCAGCCTAGAGGGGAATGAAAAACTGTTTTTT
CASLEGNEKLFF
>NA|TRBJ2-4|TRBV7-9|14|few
TGTGCCAGCAGCTCAGAGAAGGGCAAAAACATTCAGTACTTC
CASSSEKGKNIQYF
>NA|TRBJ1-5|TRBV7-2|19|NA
TGTGCCAGCAGCTTAGTGGTAGGGGGACGCCGGGGGGAGGGTCAGCCCCAGCATTTT
CASSLVVGGRRGEGQPQHF
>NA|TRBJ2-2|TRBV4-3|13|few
TGCGCCAGCAGCCAAGACGGGGTTGGGGAGCTGTTTTTT
CASSQDGVGELFF
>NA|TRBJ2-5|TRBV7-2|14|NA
TGTGCCAGCAGCTTAAGGAGAGTCCAAGAGACCCAGTACTTC
CASSLRRVQETQYF
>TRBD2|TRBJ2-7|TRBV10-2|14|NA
TGCGCCAGCAGGGCAGACGCGGGAGGCTACGAGCAGTACTTC
CASRADAGGYEQYF
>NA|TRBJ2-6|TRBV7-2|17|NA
TGTGCCAGCAGCTTAAACGGACAAATTGCTGGGGCCAACGGCCTGACTTTC
CASSLNGQIAGANGLTF
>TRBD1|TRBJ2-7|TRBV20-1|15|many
TGCAGTGCTAGAGATCCCGGGACAGTGGGGTACGAGCAGTACTTC
CSARDPGTVGYEQYF
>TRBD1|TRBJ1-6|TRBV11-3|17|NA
TGTGCCAGCAGTAGCCTTCGGGACAGAGACTATAATTCACCCCTCCACTTT
CASSSLRDRDYNSPLHF
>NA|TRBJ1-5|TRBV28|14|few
TGTGCCAGCAGTTTATACAGCGCGAATCAGCCCCAGCATTTT
CASSLYSANQPQHF
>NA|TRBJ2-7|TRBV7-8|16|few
TGTGCCAGCAGCTTAGAACAAGAAACGGGCTCCTACGAGCAGTACTTC
CASSLEQETGSYEQYF
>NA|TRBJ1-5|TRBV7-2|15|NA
TGTGCCAGCAGCCCTGACACCTTTAGCAATCAGCCCCAGCATTTT
CASSPDTFSNQPQHF
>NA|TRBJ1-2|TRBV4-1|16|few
TGCGCCAGCAGCCAAGATGTGACGGAAATTCCTTATGGCTACACCTTC
CASSQDVTEIPYGYTF
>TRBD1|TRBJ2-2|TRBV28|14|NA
TGTGCCAGCGTGGACAGGGCGAACACCGGGGAGCTGTTTTTT
CASVDRANTGELFF
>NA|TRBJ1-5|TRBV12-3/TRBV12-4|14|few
TGTGCCAGCAGTGGACAGTCGGGCGGTCGGCCCCAGCATTTT
CASSGQSGGRPQHF
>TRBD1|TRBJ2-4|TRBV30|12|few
TGTGCCTGGAGTCTCCCCCCGGGACAGGAGAACTTC
CAWSLPPGQENF
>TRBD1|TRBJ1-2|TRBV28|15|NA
TGTGCCAGCAGTCGGGGACAGGGTAGGGACTATGGCTACACCTTC
CASSRGQGRDYGYTF
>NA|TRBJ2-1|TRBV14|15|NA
TGTGCCAGGAGCTACCAAGCAGCAGGGGTTAGTGAGCAGTTCTTC
CARSYQAAGVSEQFF
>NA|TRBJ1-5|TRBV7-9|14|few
TGTGCCAGCAGCTTATCCACGGGGAATCAGCCCCAGCATTTT
CASSLSTGNQPQHF
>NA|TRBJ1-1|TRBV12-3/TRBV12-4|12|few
TGTGCCAGCACGCCGGGGGACACTGAAGCTTTCTTT
CASTPGDTEAFF
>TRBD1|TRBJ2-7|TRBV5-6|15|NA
TGTGCCAGCAGCTTGATGGGACAGGGGATTTACGAGCAGTACTTC
CASSLMGQGIYEQYF
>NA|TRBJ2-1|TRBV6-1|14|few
TGTGCCAGCAGTACGCTGACAGGCCACAATGAGCAGTTCTTC
CASSTLTGHNEQFF
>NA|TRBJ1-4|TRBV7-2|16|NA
TGTGCCAGCAGCTCGCAGGGTCGACCTTATAATGAAAAACTGATTTTT
CASSSQGRPYNEKLIF
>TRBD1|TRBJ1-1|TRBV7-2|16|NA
TGTGCCAGCAGCTACGGACAGGGGCTGATGGGCACTGAAGCTTTCTTT
CASSYGQGLMGTEAFF
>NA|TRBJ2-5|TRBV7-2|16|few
TGTGCCAGCAGCCCCTCCGTAGGGGGGACGGCGGAGACCCAGTACTTC
CASSPSVGGTAETQYF
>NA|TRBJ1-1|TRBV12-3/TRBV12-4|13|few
TGTGCCAGCAGTTTACGGTTTAGCGCTGAAGCTTTCTTT
CASSLRFSAEAFF
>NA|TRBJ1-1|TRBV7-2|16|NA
TGTGCCAGCAGCCTTGCCCGATTACCCATGAACACTGAAGCTTACTTT
CASSLARLPMNTEAYF
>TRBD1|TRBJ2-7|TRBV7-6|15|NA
TGTGCCAGCAGCTCCCGACAGGGGATCTCCTACGAGCAGTACTTC
CASSSRQGISYEQYF
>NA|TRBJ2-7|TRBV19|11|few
TGTGCCAGTAGTCAGGAATGGGAGCAGTACTTC
CASSQEWEQYF
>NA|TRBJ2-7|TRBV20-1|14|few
TGCAGTGCTAGAAGCGGCCGCCTCTCCTACGAGCAGTACTTC
CSARSGRLSYEQYF
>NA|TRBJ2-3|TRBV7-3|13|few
TGTGCCAGCAGCTCTTACTACACAGATACGCAGTATTTT
CASSSYYTDTQYF
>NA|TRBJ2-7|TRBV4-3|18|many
TGCGCCAGCAGCCAAGATTTGGTGGGGGGCCTCCTTTCCTACGAGCAGTACTTC
CASSQDLVGGLLSYEQYF
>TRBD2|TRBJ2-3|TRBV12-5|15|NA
TGTGCTAGTGGTCTGGGACTAGCGGGGGCAGATACGCAGTATTTT
CASGLGLAGADTQYF
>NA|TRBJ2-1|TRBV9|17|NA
TGTGCCAGCAGCGTAGCAGCCCGGGGCGAGTCCTACAATGAGCAGTTCTTC
CASSVAARGESYNEQFF
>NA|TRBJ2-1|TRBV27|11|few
TGTGCCAGCAGTGAGGGCCTAGAGCAGTTCTTC
CASSEGLEQFF
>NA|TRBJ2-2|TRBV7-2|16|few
TGTGCCAGCAGCTTAATGGGGCGGGACCCTCGGCGTGGGCTGTTTTTT
CASSLMGRDPRRGLFF
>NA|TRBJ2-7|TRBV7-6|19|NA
TGTGCCAGCAGCTTAGAGCTCCGGGGCCCTGGCCCCTGGGCCTACGAGCAGTACTTC
CASSLELRGPGPWAYEQYF
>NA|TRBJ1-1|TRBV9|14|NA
TGTGCCAGCAGCGTTGGGGGAACGAACACTGAAGCTTTCTTT
CASSVGGTNTEAFF
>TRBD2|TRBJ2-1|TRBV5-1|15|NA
TGCGCCAGCAGCTTGGCCGGGACTAGCGGTAATGAGCAGTTCTTC
CASSLAGTSGNEQFF